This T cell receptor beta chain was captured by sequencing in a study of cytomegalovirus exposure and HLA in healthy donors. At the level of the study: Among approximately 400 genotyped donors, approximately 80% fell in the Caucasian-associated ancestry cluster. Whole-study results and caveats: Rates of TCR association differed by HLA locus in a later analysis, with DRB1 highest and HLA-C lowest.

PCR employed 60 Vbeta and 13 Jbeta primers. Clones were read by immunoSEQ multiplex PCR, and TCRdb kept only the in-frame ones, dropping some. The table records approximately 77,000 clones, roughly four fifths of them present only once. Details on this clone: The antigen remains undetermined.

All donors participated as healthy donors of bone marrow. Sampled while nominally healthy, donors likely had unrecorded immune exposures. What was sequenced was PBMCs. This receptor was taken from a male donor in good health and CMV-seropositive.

The CDR3 loop reads CAWSATGPSGNTIYF. DNA of the CDR3: TGTGCCTGGAGTGCGACAGGGCCCTCTGGAAACACCATATATTTT. The chain recombines TRBV30 with TRBJ1-3; 7 nucleotides match TRBD1. The CDR3 contains 15 residues. Germline trimming cut 1 base from V and 0 bases from J; bases unmatched to any gene: 3. Germline CDR1 and CDR2: GTSNPN and SVGIG (reference sequence). Together with reference TRBV30 and TRBJ1-3, the CDR3 gives the full variable domain: SQTIHQWPATLVQPVGSPLSLECTVEGTSNPNLYWYRQAAGRGLQLLFYSVGIGQISSEVPQNLSASRPQDRQFILSSKKLLLSDSGFYLCAWSATGPSGNTIYFGEGSWLTVV.